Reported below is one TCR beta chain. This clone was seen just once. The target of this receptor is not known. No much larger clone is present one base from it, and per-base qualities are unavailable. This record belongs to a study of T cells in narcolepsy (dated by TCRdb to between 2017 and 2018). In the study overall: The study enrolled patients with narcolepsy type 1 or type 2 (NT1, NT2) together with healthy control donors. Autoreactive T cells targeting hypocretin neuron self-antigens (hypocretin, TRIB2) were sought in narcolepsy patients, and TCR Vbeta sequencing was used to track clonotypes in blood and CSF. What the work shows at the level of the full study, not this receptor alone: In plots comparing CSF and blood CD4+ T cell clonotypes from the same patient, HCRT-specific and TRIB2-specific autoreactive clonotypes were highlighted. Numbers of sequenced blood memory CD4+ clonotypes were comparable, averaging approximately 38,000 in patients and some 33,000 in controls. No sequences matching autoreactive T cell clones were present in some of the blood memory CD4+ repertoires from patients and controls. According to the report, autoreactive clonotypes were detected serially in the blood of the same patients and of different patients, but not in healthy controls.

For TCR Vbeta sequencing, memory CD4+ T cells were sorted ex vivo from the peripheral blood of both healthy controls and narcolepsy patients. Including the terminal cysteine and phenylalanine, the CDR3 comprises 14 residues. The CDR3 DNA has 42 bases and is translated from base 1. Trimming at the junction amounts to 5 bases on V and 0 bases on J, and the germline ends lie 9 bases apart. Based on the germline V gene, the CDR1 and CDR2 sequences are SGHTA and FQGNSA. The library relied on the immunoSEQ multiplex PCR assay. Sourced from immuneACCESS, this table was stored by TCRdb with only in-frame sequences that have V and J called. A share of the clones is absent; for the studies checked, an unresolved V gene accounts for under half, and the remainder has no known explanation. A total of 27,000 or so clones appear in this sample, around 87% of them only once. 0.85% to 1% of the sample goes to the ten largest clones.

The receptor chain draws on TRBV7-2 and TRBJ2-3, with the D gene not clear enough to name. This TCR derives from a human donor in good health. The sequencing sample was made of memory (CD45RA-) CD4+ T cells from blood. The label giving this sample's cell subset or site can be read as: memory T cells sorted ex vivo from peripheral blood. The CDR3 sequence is CASSPQTSTDTQYF. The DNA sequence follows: TGTGCCAGCAGCCCCCAGACTAGCACAGATACGCAGTATTTT. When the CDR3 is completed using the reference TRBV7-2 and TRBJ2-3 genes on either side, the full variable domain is GAGVSQSPSNKVTEKGKDVELRCDPISGHTALYWYRQSLGQGLEFLIYFQGNSAPDKSGLPSDRFSAERTGGSVSTLTIQRTQQEDSAVYLCASSPQTSTDTQYFGPGTRLTVL.